Listed below are T cell receptor beta chains from one sample, sequenced in a study of T-cell reconstitution after alpha-beta-depleted transplantation in children. TCRdb fed the PCR reads into MiXCR, producing one record per CDR3 protein. The table records approximately 640,000 distinct CDR3 sequences, roughly 17% of them present only once. The source material was PBMCs from the stem cell graft donor, sampled from the stem cell graft. Source of these receptors: a human donor who donated a stem cell graft to a child with acute myeloid leukemia. Both conserved end residues are part of each CDR3. A D gene is named only where the DNA matches it firmly. Clone size appears in some rows only: once, few, many, or a class for an expanded clone.

NA,TRBJ2-2,TRBV7-7,NA,TGTGCCAGCAGCCGGACAGACGCGAACACCGGGGAGCTGTTTTTT,CASSRTDANTGELFF
TRBD1,TRBJ2-7,TRBV7-9,few,TGTGCCAGCAGCATCCTCCTCGGGACAGCTTTTTACGAGCAGTACTTC,CASSILLGTAFYEQYF
NA,TRBJ2-3,TRBV12-3/TRBV12-4,few,TGTGCCAGCCGAGACACCGGTCGAAGGACAGATACGCAGTATTTT,CASRDTGRRTDTQYF
NA,TRBJ1-5,TRBV28,NA,TGTGCCAGCAGTTTATTGCAGAGCGGCCTATATAGCAATCAGCCCCAGCATTTT,CASSLLQSGLYSNQPQHF
NA,TRBJ2-3,TRBV6-4,NA,TGTGCCAGCAGTGCCATGTGGGGTGGCACAGATACGCAGTATTTT,CASSAMWGGTDTQYF
NA,TRBJ2-3,TRBV4-1,few,TGCGCCAGCAGCCAAGGAAGGGCTAGCACAGATACGCAGTATTTT,CASSQGRASTDTQYF
NA,TRBJ2-2,TRBV7-9,once,TGTGCCAGCAGCCCCCCGGGTTACACCGGGGAGCTGTTTTTT,CASSPPGYTGELFF
NA,TRBJ2-3,TRBV6-1,NA,TGTGCCGCCTCCGGGGGGCCGAGCACAGATACGCAGTATTTT,CAASGGPSTDTQYF
NA,TRBJ2-3,TRBV5-1,NA,TGCGCCAGCAGCTTGGTGGCGGGGACTAGCACAGATACGCAGTATTTT,CASSLVAGTSTDTQYF
TRBD2,TRBJ2-7,TRBV10-3,many,TGTGCCATCAGGCCTAGCGGCACCTCCTACGAGCAGTACTTC,CAIRPSGTSYEQYF
NA,TRBJ2-1,TRBV12-3/TRBV12-4,many,TGTGCCAGCAGTTTAGGTCCCGAGTCGCAGTTCTTC,CASSLGPESQFF